This T cell receptor (beta chain) is drawn from a study of blood T cell repertoires in COVID-19. At the level of the study: Both acute and convalescent COVID-19 samples were obtained from the United States, Italy and Spain.

J gave up 4 bases and V 7 bases, and 12 bases lay outside the gene matches. The CDR3 extends over 15 amino acids. Looked up from germline, CDR1 is SNHLY and CDR2 is FYNNEI. Original data processing: Scientists estimated how many nucleated cells there were by amplifying reference gene primers. Sequenced by immunoSEQ multiplex PCR; TCRdb stores in-frame clones only, minus some. Clone size and V and J calls were adopted from that table, with D and trimming inferred from the DNA. The sample lists around 65,000 clones, 70% to 90% occurring once. The TCR was taken from a man in his 70s with acute or convalescent COVID-19. The sample consisted of peripheral blood. The chain combines TRBV2 with TRBJ2-5; 7 nucleotides match TRBD1. CDR3 nucleotide sequence: TGTGCCAGCACCCTACTGTCGACAGGGAGAGAGACCCAGTACTTC. Its protein product is CASTLLSTGRETQYF.